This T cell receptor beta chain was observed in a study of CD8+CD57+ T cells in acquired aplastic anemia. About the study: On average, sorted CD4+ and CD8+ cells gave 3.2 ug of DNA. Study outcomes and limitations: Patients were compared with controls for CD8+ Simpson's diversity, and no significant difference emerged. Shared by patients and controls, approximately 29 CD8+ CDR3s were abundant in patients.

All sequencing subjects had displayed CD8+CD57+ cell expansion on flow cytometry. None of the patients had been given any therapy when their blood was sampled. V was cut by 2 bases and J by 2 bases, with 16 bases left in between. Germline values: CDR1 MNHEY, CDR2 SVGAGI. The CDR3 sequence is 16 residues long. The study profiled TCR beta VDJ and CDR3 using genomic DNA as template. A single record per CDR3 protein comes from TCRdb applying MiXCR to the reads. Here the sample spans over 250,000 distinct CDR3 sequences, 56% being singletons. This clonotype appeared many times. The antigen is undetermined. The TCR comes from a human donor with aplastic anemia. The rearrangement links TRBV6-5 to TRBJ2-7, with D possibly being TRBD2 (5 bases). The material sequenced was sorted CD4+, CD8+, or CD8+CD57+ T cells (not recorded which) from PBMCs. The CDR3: CASSYGSGRGTYEQYF. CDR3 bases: TGTGCCAGCAGTTACGGGTCTGGACGGGGAACCTACGAGCAGTACTTC.